A selection of T cell receptor beta chains follows, all from one sample in a study of control samples from healthy donors and cancer patients. Assay used: immunoSEQ multiplex PCR; TCRdb lists only in-frame clones, some missing. The sample has approximately 150,000 clones, around 94% seen once. Material: PBMCs. These receptors were taken from a man in his sixties with colorectal cancer. Each CDR3 is given with its conserved first and last residue. The D gene is left open where the match is weak. A clone size is listed for some rows: how often the clone was seen (once, few, many), or a class if it is expanded.

len	v_gene	d_gene	abundance	j_gene	CDR3aa	CDR3nt
12	TRBV12-3/TRBV12-4	.	.	TRBJ2-3	CASRRITDTQYF	TGTGCCAGCAGGCGTATCACAGATACGCAGTATTTT
13	TRBV28	.	.	TRBJ1-1	CASSSGANTEAFF	TGTGCCAGCAGTTCAGGGGCGAACACTGAAGCTTTCTTT
13	TRBV12-3/TRBV12-4	TRBD2	.	TRBJ2-5	CASRPGLAGGPYF	TGTGCCAGCAGGCCGGGACTAGCGGGGGGCCCGTACTTC
13	TRBV19	TRBD1	.	TRBJ1-2	CASSPRTGDGYTF	TGTGCCAGTAGTCCACGGACAGGGGATGGCTACACCTTC
14	TRBV5-5	TRBD1	once	TRBJ1-5	CASSLTGGGEPQHF	TGTGCCAGCAGCTTGACAGGGGGCGGGGAGCCCCAGCATTTT
14	TRBV19	.	.	TRBJ1-5	CASSIGPIGQPQHF	TGTGCCAGTAGTATTGGGCCAATCGGGCAGCCCCAGCATTTT
14	TRBV4-1	.	.	TRBJ1-5	CASSQVGTGQPQHF	TGCGCCAGCAGCCAAGTCGGAACAGGCCAGCCCCAGCATTTT
15	TRBV9	TRBD2	once	TRBJ2-1	CASRDTSGGIYEQFF	TGTGCCAGCAGAGATACTAGCGGGGGGATCTATGAGCAGTTCTTC
14	TRBV6-5	TRBD1	.	TRBJ1-5	CASREGQFNQPQHF	TGTGCCAGCAGGGAGGGACAGTTCAATCAGCCCCAGCATTTT
13	TRBV24-1	TRBD1	.	TRBJ1-1	CATSAGGSTEAFF	TGTGCCACCAGTGCAGGGGGATCCACTGAAGCTTTCTTT
15	TRBV4-3	.	once	TRBJ2-5	CASSQDEQGRETQYF	TGCGCCAGCAGCCAAGATGAGCAGGGGCGGGAGACCCAGTACTTC
16	TRBV5-1	TRBD1	.	TRBJ1-1	CASSPMTGARNTEAFF	TGCGCCAGCAGCCCAATGACAGGGGCGCGAAACACTGAAGCTTTCTTT
15	TRBV10-3	.	.	TRBJ2-7	CAISDDFSSSYEQYF	TGTGCCATCAGTGACGACTTTTCCAGCTCCTACGAGCAGTACTTC
14	TRBV3-1/TRBV3-2	.	.	TRBJ2-2	CASSQDGVDGELFF	TGTGCCAGCAGCCAAGACGGGGTGGACGGGGAGCTGTTTTTT
16	TRBV2	TRBD2	.	TRBJ2-3	CASRDTWTSAPDTQYF	TGTGCCAGCAGGGACACCTGGACTAGCGCCCCGGATACGCAGTATTTT
15	TRBV6-5	TRBD1	.	TRBJ2-5	CASSYLTGGQETQYF	TGTGCCAGCAGTTATTTGACAGGGGGGCAAGAGACCCAGTACTTC
14	TRBV9	.	.	TRBJ1-2	CASSVQQGLEGYTF	TGTGCCAGCAGCGTCCAACAGGGTCTGGAGGGCTACACCTTC
13	TRBV27	TRBD1	.	TRBJ1-4	CASSMTGDEKLFF	TGTGCCAGCAGTATGACAGGGGACGAAAAACTGTTTTTT
15	TRBV21-1	.	.	TRBJ2-5	CASSPLCPLKETQYF	TGTGCCAGCAGCCCGCTTTGCCCACTCAAAGAGACCCAGTACTTC
14	TRBV19	TRBD1	.	TRBJ1-2	CASSMGTGGYGYTF	TGTGCCAGTAGTATGGGGACAGGGGGCTATGGCTACACCTTC
15	TRBV24-1	.	.	TRBJ2-2	CATSEGVPNTGELFF	TGTGCCACCAGTGAAGGGGTGCCGAACACCGGGGAGCTGTTTTTT
14	TRBV6-5	.	.	TRBJ1-3	CASSYGGAGNTIYF	TGTGCCAGCAGTTACGGGGGAGCGGGAAACACCATATATTTT
11	TRBV30	.	.	TRBJ1-1	CAWSGFTEAFF	TGTGCCTGGAGTGGGTTCACTGAAGCTTTCTTT
18	TRBV27	.	.	TRBJ1-5	CASSPKGKGGLSNQPQHF	TGTGCCAGCAGTCCGAAGGGGAAGGGTGGTTTGAGCAATCAGCCCCAGCATTTT
16	TRBV15	.	.	TRBJ2-3	CATSRAPDGPTDTQYF	TGTGCCACCAGCAGAGCCCCGGATGGGCCTACAGATACGCAGTATTTT
14	TRBV19	TRBD2	.	TRBJ2-7	CASSIASGTYEQYF	TGTGCCAGTAGTATTGCTAGCGGGACCTACGAGCAGTACTTC
17	TRBV4-3	TRBD1	.	TRBJ1-4	CASSQDRGRGTNEKLFF	TGCGCCAGCAGCCAAGACAGGGGGCGAGGAACTAATGAAAAACTGTTTTTT
15	TRBV5-1	TRBD1	.	TRBJ1-5	CASREGQGADQPQHF	TGCGCCAGCAGAGAGGGACAGGGGGCAGATCAGCCCCAGCATTTT
14	TRBV6-6	.	.	TRBJ1-1	CASSRTLTNTEAFF	TGTGCCAGCAGTCGGACTTTGACGAACACTGAAGCTTTCTTT
15	TRBV2	TRBD1	few	TRBJ2-7	CASSGSTGGVGEQYF	TGTGCCAGCAGCGGGTCGACAGGGGGCGTAGGCGAGCAGTACTTC
14	TRBV7-9	.	.	TRBJ2-2	CASSLGQPAGELFF	TGTGCCAGCAGCTTAGGGCAGCCGGCCGGGGAGCTGTTTTTT
10	TRBV25-1	.	.	TRBJ1-2	CASSEREVTF	TGTGCCAGCAGTGAAAGAGAGGTCACCTTC
15	TRBV18	.	.	TRBJ2-1	CASSPPKGGNNEQFF	TGTGCCAGCTCACCCCCGAAGGGAGGCAACAATGAGCAGTTCTTC
14	TRBV2	.	few	TRBJ1-5	CASTRADSNQPQHF	TGTGCCAGCACCAGGGCTGATAGCAATCAGCCCCAGCATTTT
16	TRBV7-9	TRBD2	.	TRBJ2-2	CASSLDLVREGGELFF	TGTGCCAGCAGCTTAGATCTAGTTAGGGAGGGTGGGGAGCTGTTTTTT
14	TRBV11-3	.	.	TRBJ2-3	CASSLRGSTDTQYF	TGTGCCAGCAGCCTGAGGGGTAGCACAGATACGCAGTATTTT
14	TRBV19	TRBD1	.	TRBJ1-5	CASSPGQTNQPQHF	TGTGCCAGTAGTCCGGGACAGACTAATCAGCCCCAGCATTTT
13	TRBV7-9	.	.	TRBJ1-1	CASSFQLNTEAFF	TGTGCCAGCAGCTTCCAGCTGAACACTGAAGCTTTCTTT
13	TRBV6-2/TRBV6-3	TRBD1	few	TRBJ2-4	CASSPWTGYIQYF	TGTGCCAGCAGTCCCTGGACAGGCTACATTCAGTACTTC
14	TRBV9	TRBD1	.	TRBJ2-5	CASSVEDRRETQYF	TGTGCCAGCAGCGTAGAGGACAGGAGGGAGACCCAGTACTTC
16	TRBV5-6	.	.	TRBJ2-7	CASSLFGTPAGYEQYF	TGTGCCAGCAGCTTGTTTGGGACACCAGCCGGGTACGAGCAGTACTTC
15	TRBV20-1	.	.	TRBJ2-2	CSASSRGRNTGELFF	TGCAGTGCTAGTTCCCGGGGGCGTAACACCGGGGAGCTGTTTTTT
16	TRBV27	TRBD1	.	TRBJ2-5	CASRAGTGAFRETQYF	TGTGCCAGCCGCGCCGGGACAGGGGCATTCCGAGAGACCCAGTACTTC
13	TRBV28	.	once	TRBJ1-1	CASLPRGGQAAFF	TGTGCCAGCCTACCGAGGGGGGGCCAGGCAGCTTTCTTT
15	TRBV7-2	.	.	TRBJ1-4	CASSARHGRDEKLFF	TGTGCCAGCAGCGCCCGCCACGGGCGCGATGAAAAACTGTTTTTT
15	TRBV7-6	.	.	TRBJ2-3	CASSPLATSTDTQYF	TGTGCCAGCAGTCCCCTAGCGACCTCCACAGATACGCAGTATTTT